This T cell receptor beta chain was captured by sequencing in a study of blood T cells in healthy people across ages (dated by TCRdb to the mid-2010s). Regarding the research as a whole: In model experiments, template switching captured about one uniquely barcoded TCR beta cDNA molecule for every two T cells. To track age-related changes in TCR beta repertoire diversity, the study relied on deep sequencing normalized with unique cDNA molecular identifiers. Donors were grouped into four age groups: young (average 16 years), middle-aged (under 40), aged (about 60) and long-lived (over 80). To avoid experimental bias, donors of different ages were randomly spread across the sequencing lanes. For two donors (one aged 18 to 29 and one aged 80 or older), the study analyzed two additional independent replicas of 1 million unique cDNA reads from the same blood draw.

The approximately 39 donors, aged roughly 6 to 90 years, were systemically healthy Caucasian individuals from Russia. Roughly 11 milliliters of peripheral blood were drawn from each donor into EDTA-treated Vacutainer tubes. Ficoll-Paque density-gradient centrifugation was used to isolate PBMCs, with at least 6.5 million obtained per sample. Trizol reagent was used to extract total RNA from the PBMCs, yielding at least 5.5 micrograms per sample. The percentages of naive CD45RAhigh/CD27high T cells were determined by flow cytometry on a PBMC aliquot from every donor. Looking up the germline V gene yields CDR1 MGHRA and CDR2 YSYEKL. From cysteine to phenylalanine, the CDR3 is 13 amino acids long. Only the CDR3 portion is preserved as DNA: 39 bases, with reading frame beginning at the first base. Results and caveats for the whole study, not just this receptor: Because donor CMV infection status was unknown, age-related changes in expanded clonotypes were potentially confounded. Compared with the aged group, the long-lived group had more naive CD4+ T cells, fewer expanded clones and increased TCR diversity, suggesting age selection. Observed TCR beta diversity per million T cells fell roughly linearly with age, and a significant reduction was already apparent by age around 39. Conclusive comparison of naive and antigen-experienced compartments was prevented by the profiling of bulk unsorted PBMCs. Observed TCR beta diversity correlated strongly with the percentage of naive T cells measured by flow cytometry. Total diversity estimates from one million sequenced T cells were considered lower bounds and underestimates.

Libraries were made using 5' RACE. The listed sequencing device is Illumina HiSeq 2500. The second PCR ran for about 6 to 11 cycles and used a J-beta primer mix along with a sample-barcoded 5' primer. A unique molecular identifier was introduced onto each TCR beta cDNA molecule by a template-switch 5' adaptor carrying 12 random nucleotides. Each sample yielded at least 2.5 million CDR3-containing paired-end reads. First-strand cDNA synthesis was performed from all RNA using the Mint cDNA synthesis kit, with priming by a TRBC-specific oligonucleotide. All cDNA was treated with uracil-DNA glycosylase and then went through a first 18-cycle PCR with the universal primers M1SS and BC2_uni_R. Processing in the source paper ran as follows. For normalization, 1 million high-quality reads were randomly selected from each sample, with every read carrying a distinct molecular identifier. Instead of being binned into consensus sequences, reads with shared molecular identifiers were discarded. CDR3 identification, clonotype clustering and error correction used MiTCR with a Q25 quality threshold and the strictest error-elimination algorithm. Lower-bound total TCR beta diversity was estimated with a nonparametric unseen species model using Euler transformation. TCRdb reprocessing: public reads trimmed at Q25 with fastp, clones called with MiXCR, in-frame beta chains kept. A single entry per CDR3 protein holds the most common genes and DNA from its merged rows. V and J calls and clone size were set by TCRdb, not the authors. The sample records around 690,000 distinct CDR3 sequences, around three fifths of which are singletons. Over 30% of the sample is in the top ten clones.

In its sample, this clonotype was seen many times. Its target antigen remains unknown. An end of the junction does not agree with germline; a read error may underlie this. The receptor comes from a man aged 55-75 years in good health. The sample was blood. The receptor chain draws on TRBV4-1 and TRBJ2-5; too little of a D gene remains to name it. At the DNA level, the sequence is TGTGCCAGCAGCCAAGTAGGACAAGAGACCCAGTACTTC. Its protein reads: CASSQVGQETQYF.